This passage covers 9 T cell receptor beta chains from one sample sequenced in a study of cytomegalovirus exposure and HLA in healthy donors. Some clones are missing from TCRdb's copy, which holds only in-frame ones; the method was immunoSEQ multiplex PCR. The sample shows approximately 170,000 clones, about 90% of them seen only once. Sequenced input: PBMCs. These receptors were obtained from a woman in her late teens or twenties in good health and CMV-seropositive.

The rearrangement joins TRBV10-3 to TRBJ2-7; TRBD2 matches at 7 bases. J lost 5 bases, V lost 4 bases, and 8 bases had no gene match. CDR1 ENHRY and CDR2 SYGVKD come from the germline V gene. This CDR3 is 14 amino acids long. The CDR3 DNA follows: TGTGCCATCAGTGGGGGGAGGGGTAACGACGAGCAGTACTTC. It specifies CAISGGRGNDEQYF.

The chain joins TRBV2 to TRBJ2-1; D is perhaps TRBD1 (5 bases). Between the trimmed V and J ends, which lost 4 bases and 1 base, there was a span of 11 bases. Germline V lookup: CDR1 SNHLY, CDR2 FYNNEI. CDR3 length: 15 amino acids. In DNA, the CDR3 is TGTGCCAGCAGTGCCGTCCGGACATCCTACAATGAGCAGTTCTTC. Translation gives CASSAVRTSYNEQFF.

The rearrangement joins TRBV7-9 to TRBJ2-3, with 7 bases lining up with TRBD2. V gave up 5 bases and J gave up 0 bases; unmatched junction bases: 5. The CDR3 has 15 amino acids. Germline V lookup: CDR1 SEHNR, CDR2 FQNEAQ (reference sequence). In DNA, the CDR3 is TGTGCCAGCAGCACAAATAGCGGGAGCACAGATACGCAGTATTTT. It encodes CASSTNSGSTDTQYF.

This chain connects TRBV2 to TRBJ1-5; 8 bases map to TRBD1. Germline CDR1 is SNHLY and CDR2 is FYNNEI. The CDR3 is made up of 15 amino acids. J gave up 0 bases and V 6 bases, and 4 bases lay outside the gene matches. The DNA of the CDR3 is TGTGCCAGCAGACAGGGGGTGTCTAGCAATCAGCCCCAGCATTTT. Translating it yields CASRQGVSSNQPQHF.

The chain employs TRBV6-6 and TRBJ2-5; 7 nucleotides line up with TRBD1. CDR3 length: 15 amino acids. Germline assignment: CDR1 MNHNY and CDR2 SVGAGI (reference sequence). V lost 5 bases and J lost 5; bases outside the gene matches: 11. Here the CDR3 DNA reads TGTGCCAGCAGTACCGACAGGGATGGGCGGGAGACCCAGTACTTC. Translating it yields CASSTDRDGRETQYF.

This chain links TRBV5-4 with TRBJ2-1; 8 bases fit TRBD2. The CDR3 spans 15 residues. Trimming removed 4 bases from V and 5 bases from J; junction bases left unmatched: 8. Germline lookup yields CDR1 SGHNT and CDR2 YYREEE (reference sequence). The CDR3 reads CASSALAEQNNEQFF. DNA of the CDR3: TGTGCCAGCAGCGCACTAGCGGAGCAAAACAATGAGCAGTTCTTC.

The V and J genes are TRBV7-2 and TRBJ1-1; maybe TRBD1 (5 bases). The CDR3 is 15 amino acids. Trimming took 7 bases from V and 1 from J, leaving 16 bases between them. Germline V lookup: CDR1 SGHTA, CDR2 FQGNSA. DNA of the CDR3: TGTGCCAGCACCCTCCTGACAGAGCCGAACACTGAAGCTTTCTTT. It translates to CASTLLTEPNTEAFF.

The chain couples TRBV5-1 to TRBJ2-4; TRBD1 agrees at 7 bases. CDR1 and CDR2 (germline): SGHRS, YFSETQ. After removal of 3 bases from V and 2 bases from J, the junction contained 11 bases not matched to a gene. This CDR3 has 17 amino acids. The DNA of the CDR3 is TGCGCCAGCAGCTCGATGACAGGGCGGTTATCCAAAAACATTCAGTACTTC. This codes for CASSSMTGRLSKNIQYF. Full variable domain (remainder filled in from reference TRBV5-1 and TRBJ2-4): KAGVTQTPRYLIKTRGQQVTLSCSPISGHRSVSWYQQTPGQGLQFLFEYFSETQRNKGNFPGRFSGRQFSNSRSEMNVSTLELGDSALYLCASSSMTGRLSKNIQYFGAGTRLSVL.

The chain links TRBV28 to TRBJ1-1; the D gene is possibly TRBD1 (6 bases). CDR3 size: 13 residues. Trimming stripped 3 bases from V and 5 bases from J, with 10 bases between. Germline CDR1 and CDR2: MDHEN and SYDVKM. The CDR3 nucleotides read TGTGCCAGCAGTTTCGCAGGGGTAACTGAAGCTTTCTTT. Its protein product is CASSFAGVTEAFF.